A single sample is the source of the 11 T cell receptor beta chains below, sequenced in a study of T cell responses to AZD1222 COVID-19 vaccine. TCRdb's copy holds only in-frame clones and misses some; the assay was immunoSEQ multiplex PCR. The sample lists more than 150,000 clones; 70% to 90% were seen once. The source was peripheral blood, collected on day 0 of AZD1222 vaccination. These receptors were taken from an adult in good health.

About this clone: The limits of the CDR3 on the DNA are not certain, so only TCRdb's listed CDR3 is given. The gene calls are TRBV19 and TRBJ2-2; whether TRBD1, the table's D call, matches the DNA was not checked. The CDR3 is 15 residues long, counting both termini. In germline, CDR1 is LNHDA, CDR2 SQIVND (reference sequence). The CDR3 sequence: CASTSGQGNTGELFF.

V and J are TRBV6-2 or TRBV6-3 and TRBJ2-3; TRBD2 agrees at 13 bases. CDR1 is MNHEY and CDR2 is SVGEGT in the germline V gene. With V trimmed by 3 bases and J by 5 bases, 20 bases remained unmatched. The CDR3 covers 21 residues. The CDR3 sequence: CASSYNLGLAGVSSAGDTQYF. The DNA for the CDR3 is TGTGCCAGCAGTTATAACCTCGGACTAGCGGGGGTATCATCTGCAGGAGATACGCAGTATTTT.

The V and J genes are TRBV6-5 and TRBJ2-1, with 12 bases lining up with TRBD2. Germline V gene lookup returns CDR1 MNHEY and CDR2 SVGAGI. The ends lost 6 bases at V and 7 bases at J; junction bases unmatched: 4. The CDR3 consists of 14 residues. The CDR3 DNA sequence: TGTGCCAGCAGAACTAGCGGGGGGCGAAATGAGCAGTTCTTC. It translates to CASRTSGGRNEQFF.

This chain connects TRBV19 to TRBJ2-1; possible D gene TRBD2, 5 bases. The CDR3 length is 16 residues. Trimming shortened V by 4 bases and J by 0 bases, and 13 bases separated the two germline ends. The germline CDR1 and CDR2 sequences are LNHDA and SQIVND (reference sequence). The DNA for the CDR3 is TGTGCCAGTAGTACCCTCGGAGGCGGCTCCTACAATGAGCAGTTCTTC. Translation: CASSTLGGGSYNEQFF.

The genes are TRBV3-1 (or the pseudogene TRBV3-2) and TRBJ1-6, with unresolved D. Trimming took off 3 bases at V and 8 bases at J, with 11 bases between the two ends. Germline CDR1 is LGHDT and CDR2 is YNNKEL (reference sequence). This CDR3 spans 14 amino acids. The DNA for the CDR3 is TGTGCCAGCAGCCACCAGAGCGGGTATTCACCCCTCCACTTT. It translates to CASSHQSGYSPLHF.

The chain uses TRBV19 and TRBJ1-5, with 7 bases lining up with TRBD1. Per the germline V gene, CDR1 is LNHDA and CDR2 is SQIVND (reference sequence). CDR3 size: 14 residues. V lost 6 bases and J lost 8; bases outside the gene matches: 10. The CDR3 nucleotides are TGTGCCAGTAGCACCCAGGGGGTCTGGGAGCCCCAGCATTTT. Translation gives CASSTQGVWEPQHF.

The V gene is TRBV5-1, the J gene TRBJ2-7; TRBD2 matches at 10 bases. This CDR3 is built from 15 residues. CDR1 and CDR2 (germline): SGHRS, YFSETQ. V dropped 4 bases and J dropped 3; count of bases not matched to a gene: 7. Here the CDR3 DNA reads TGCGCCAGCAGCGTGCTAGCGGGGGTCCTCTACGAGCAGTACTTC. Residues: CASSVLAGVLYEQYF.

The chain has TRBV28 and TRBJ1-2; possibly TRBD1 for D (5 bases). The V end lost 9 bases, the J end lost 4 bases, and 6 bases lay between the germline ends. The V gene's germline CDR1 is MDHEN and CDR2 SYDVKM. This CDR3 is 10 amino acids long. The CDR3 is CASGAYGYTF. CDR3 in DNA: TGTGCCAGTGGGGCCTATGGCTACACCTTC.

The rearrangement joins TRBV28 to TRBJ1-6; D gene ambiguous. V was cut by 5 bases and J by 6 bases, with 14 bases left in between. Germline V lookup: CDR1 MDHEN, CDR2 SYDVKM. This CDR3 is 15 amino acids long. CDR3 sequence reads: CASSPEGLGNSPLHF. In nucleotides, the CDR3 is TGTGCCAGCAGTCCCGAGGGTTTAGGTAATTCACCCCTCCACTTT.

V gene TRBV15 combines with J gene TRBJ1-2; D is undetermined. The V and J ends lost 5 bases and 7 bases respectively, with 11 bases between them. This CDR3 is 12 amino acids long. The germline CDR1 and CDR2 sequences are LNHNV and YYDKDF (reference sequence). The CDR3 protein is CATSPSRTGYTF. Written as DNA, the CDR3 is TGTGCCACCAGCCCATCCAGGACTGGCTACACCTTC.

V and J are TRBV15 and TRBJ2-4; 8 bases align to TRBD1. Germline V gives CDR1 LNHNV, CDR2 YYDKDF (reference sequence). The CDR3 runs 19 residues. V shed 0 bases and J 0 bases; nucleotides not matched to a gene: 10. CDR3 sequence: CATSRDAGGSLLAKNIQYF. The DNA for the CDR3 is TGTGCCACCAGCAGAGATGCAGGGGGCTCCCTTCTAGCCAAAAACATTCAGTACTTC. The full variable domain, completed using reference TRBV15 and TRBJ2-4, is DAMVIQNPRYQVTQFGKPVTLSCSQTLNHNVMYWYQQKSSQAPKLLFHYYDKDFNNEADTPDNFQSRRPNTSFCFLDIRSPGLGDTAMYLCATSRDAGGSLLAKNIQYFGAGTRLSVL.